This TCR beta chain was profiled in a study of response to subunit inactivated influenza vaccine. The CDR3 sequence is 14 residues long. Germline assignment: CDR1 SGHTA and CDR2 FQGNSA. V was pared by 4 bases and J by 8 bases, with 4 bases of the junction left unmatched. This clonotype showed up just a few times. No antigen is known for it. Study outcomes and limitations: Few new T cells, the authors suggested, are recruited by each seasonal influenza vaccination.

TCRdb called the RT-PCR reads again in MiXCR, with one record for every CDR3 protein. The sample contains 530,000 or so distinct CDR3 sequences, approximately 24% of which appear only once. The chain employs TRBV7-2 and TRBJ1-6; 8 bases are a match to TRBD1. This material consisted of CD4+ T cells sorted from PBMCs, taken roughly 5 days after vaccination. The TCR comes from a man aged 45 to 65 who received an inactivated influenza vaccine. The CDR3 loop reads CASSSQGAYSPLHF. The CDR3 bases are TGTGCCAGCAGCTCGCAGGGGGCTTATTCACCCCTCCACTTT.